A selection of T cell receptor beta chains follows, all from one sample in a study of identical twins. TCRdb re-analysed the 5' RACE reads in MiXCR, keeping a single row per CDR3 protein. The table includes fewer than 900,000 distinct CDR3 sequences, 21% detected once. This same sample was also taken into another study, of T cells expressing NK-cell markers.

Material for sequencing was PBMCs. The origin of the receptors is a woman younger than 30 in good health. CDR3s include the opening cysteine and the closing phenylalanine or tryptophan. A D gene is named only where the DNA matches it firmly. Where a row states a size, it is once, few, many or the class of an expanded clone; other rows omit it.

>TRBV12-3/TRBV12-4|once|TRBJ1-2|NA
TGTGCCAGCAGGCAGGACCCAGGGTATGGCTACACCTTC
CASRQDPGYGYTF
>TRBV9|few|TRBJ2-7|NA
TGTGCCAGCAGCGTAAGCCCCGAAGGTCGGCAGTACTTC
CASSVSPEGRQYF
>TRBV5-5|NA|TRBJ2-7|NA
TGTGCCAGCACCCCACAGGGCGAGAACTACGAGCAGTACTTC
CASTPQGENYEQYF
>TRBV20-1|NA|TRBJ2-1|NA
TGCAGTGCCCCCGGGGGAAATGAGCAGTTCTTC
CSAPGGNEQFF
>TRBV7-2|many|TRBJ1-5|NA
TGTGCCAGCAGCTTAGGGCAGGGCGGTCAGCCCCAGCATTTT
CASSLGQGGQPQHF
>TRBV29-1|once|TRBJ2-3|NA
TGCTCGCTGGGGGGAACTAGCACAGATACGCAGTATTTT
CSLGGTSTDTQYF
>TRBV5-1|many|TRBJ2-5|NA
TGCGCCAGCAGCTTGGGGAGGGAGCGAGAGACCCAGTACTTC
CASSLGRERETQYF
>TRBV7-9|NA|TRBJ2-3|TRBD2
TGTGCCAGCAGCCGATTACTAGCGTTAGCAGATACGCAGTATTTT
CASSRLLALADTQYF
>TRBV12-3/TRBV12-4|few|TRBJ2-3|NA
TGTGCCAGTACCGTCGGGGGCGCGCAGTATTTT
CASTVGGAQYF
>TRBV20-1|few|TRBJ2-7|NA
TGCAGTGCTAGAGAAGGGGGACCAACCTACGAGCAGTACTTC
CSAREGGPTYEQYF
>TRBV29-1|many|TRBJ2-1|NA
TGCAGCGTTGAGGGGGTACAGGGTTCTACCGCTTTC
CSVEGVQGSTAF
>TRBV13|few|TRBJ1-1|NA
TGTGCCAGCAGCTCAAGGGTGCACAACGCTGAAGCTTTCTTT
CASSSRVHNAEAFF
>TRBV4-1|NA|TRBJ1-5|NA
TGCGCCAGCAGCCAAGCCGGGATTCAGAGCAATCAGCCCCAGCATTTT
CASSQAGIQSNQPQHF
>TRBV7-8|few|TRBJ2-5|TRBD2
TGTGCCAGCAGCTTAGCGGATAGCGGGGGCCAAGAGACCCAGTACTTC
CASSLADSGGQETQYF
>TRBV5-5|NA|TRBJ2-1|NA
TGTGCCAGCAGCGTGCCGGGTGCCCAAACGGGGCCTTACAATGAGCAGTTCTTC
CASSVPGAQTGPYNEQFF
>TRBV12-2|few|TRBJ1-2|NA
TGTGCAAGTCGCGGAAGGGACAGAAGTAGGATGTGCTACACCTTC
CASRGRDRSRMCYTF
>TRBV7-8|NA|TRBJ2-7|TRBD1
TGTGCCAGCAGCTTTGGGGGACAGGGGAGCTCCTACGAGCGGTACTTC
CASSFGGQGSSYERYF
>TRBV10-3|few|TRBJ1-1|NA
TGTGCCATCAGTGAGAGGACGGTGAACACTGAAGCTTTCTTT
CAISERTVNTEAFF
>TRBV9|NA|TRBJ2-1|TRBD2
TGTGCCAGCAGCGCTCGGTGGACTAGCGGGGGGGCACCCGGTAATGAGCAGTTCTTC
CASSARWTSGGAPGNEQFF
>TRBV15|NA|TRBJ2-1|NA
TGTGCCACCAGCAGCAGGGGGGGAAACTCCTACAATGAGCAGTTCTTC
CATSSRGGNSYNEQFF
>TRBV7-9|few|TRBJ2-7|NA
TGTGCCAGCAGCTTAGGAGCAGGGACGGGCTACGAGCAGTACTTC
CASSLGAGTGYEQYF
>TRBV9|NA|TRBJ1-1|NA
TGTGCCAGCAGCGGACGGACAGACACAGGAGCTTTCTTT
CASSGRTDTGAFF
>TRBV12-3/TRBV12-4|many|TRBJ1-2|NA
TGTGCCAGCAGTTCCTGGAGCGATGGCTACACCTTC
CASSSWSDGYTF
>TRBV5-5|few|TRBJ2-3|NA
TGTGCCAGCAGCTTGACGGCCAGCACAGATACGCAGTATTTT
CASSLTASTDTQYF
>TRBV10-1|NA|TRBJ1-3|NA
TGCGCCAGCGTCGCGACCCAAGTAAACACCATATATTTT
CASVATQVNTIYF
>TRBV7-6|NA|TRBJ2-3|NA
TGTGCCAGCAGCTTATCGGGCTCCGCCTACACAGATACGCAGTATTTT
CASSLSGSAYTDTQYF
>TRBV12-3/TRBV12-4|few|TRBJ1-2|TRBD1
TGTGCCAGCGACCGGACAGGGGTCGGCTACACCTTC
CASDRTGVGYTF
>TRBV28|NA|TRBJ2-7|NA
TGTGCCAGCAGCCTGGACCCTAAGGGTTACGAGCAGTACTTC
CASSLDPKGYEQYF